Listed below are T cell receptor beta chains from one sample, sequenced in a study of cytomegalovirus exposure and HLA in healthy donors. This table comes from immunoSEQ multiplex PCR, and its TCRdb copy is limited to in-frame clones, with some not included. This sample has around 120,000 clones, with roughly 80% found just once. What was sequenced was PBMCs. The receptors derive from a man aged 25 to 40 in good health and CMV-seronegative. CDR3s include the opening cysteine and the closing phenylalanine or tryptophan.

TRBV28	TRBJ1-3	CASLSGGNLGNTIYF
TRBV5-1	TRBJ2-2	CASSRDSSGELFF
TRBV18	TRBJ2-1	CASSPRTPWDEQFF
TRBV23-1	TRBJ2-5	CASSQSGGRTGPGRETQYF
TRBV29-1	TRBJ2-3	CSPLIRDTQYF
TRBV28	TRBJ2-3	CASSLGAGVSLTDTQYF
TRBV28	TRBJ1-4	CASSSRTGGSEKLFF
TRBV29-1	TRBJ2-2	CSVESGGNTGELFF
TRBV10-3	TRBJ1-4	CAISASTDREKLFF
TRBV7-6	TRBJ2-2	CASTEDRGRTGELFF
TRBV7-8	TRBJ1-5	CATQTGTGDGPQHF
TRBV27	TRBJ2-2	CASSSRLDGSRGELFF
TRBV9	TRBJ1-2	CASSVGQGVNYGYTF
TRBV6-5	TRBJ2-7	CASSYSRVRHEQYF
TRBV29-1	TRBJ2-3	CSVVSGGEAQYF
TRBV6-6	TRBJ1-1	CASSPWNTEAFF
TRBV27	TRBJ1-5	CASSRTGNSNQPQHF
TRBV27	TRBJ2-7	CASSLRGAHEQYF
TRBV9	TRBJ2-2	CASEGRGLTGELFF
TRBV7-9	TRBJ1-4	CASSSQVPVTNEKLFF
TRBV10-3	TRBJ2-7	CAISELGQGASEQYF
TRBV6-5	TRBJ2-7	CASSLRDRGLSEQYF
TRBV29-1	TRBJ2-1	CSVGAAGGSYNEQFF
TRBV2	TRBJ2-7	CASRRTSSYEQYF
TRBV4-2	TRBJ1-2	CASSPGQGALVYGYTF
TRBV10-3	TRBJ2-7	CAINQGQGAYEQYF
TRBV18	TRBJ1-3	CASSPIRVMSSGNTIYF
TRBV9	TRBJ2-7	CASSIQGGRTGIYEQYF
TRBV25-1	TRBJ1-4	CASSDSVLNEKLFF
TRBV5-1	TRBJ1-5	CASSLSPPGDSNQPQHF
TRBV7-9	TRBJ1-6	CASSLTELYNSPLHF
TRBV10-1	TRBJ2-1	CASSESGGPLEQFF
TRBV6-4	TRBJ1-5	CASSGIPNQPQHF
TRBV5-1	TRBJ2-3	CASRIAGTSTDTQYF
TRBV6-1	TRBJ1-1	CASRVRWTGDTEAFF
TRBV5-6	TRBJ2-5	CASSFERGQAQETQYF
TRBV30	TRBJ2-5	CAWSAPGEGFGPETETQYF
TRBV30	TRBJ1-2	CAWSVQGGYGYTF
TRBV7-9	TRBJ1-1	CASNPDTKNTEAFF
TRBV7-9	TRBJ2-6	CASSKRTGVFGANVLTF
TRBV27	TRBJ2-2	CASSLSSTGVTGELFF
TRBV5-1	TRBJ1-3	CASSSSRGVQSGNTIYF
TRBV20-1	TRBJ1-1	CSALDLSRAFF